Below, 26 T cell receptor beta chains from the same sample are listed, as sequenced in a study of identical twins listed by TCRdb under 2016. The method behind the library was 5' RACE. The run used an Illumina HiSeq 2000. TCRdb trimmed the raw reads at Q25, called clones with MiXCR and kept productive beta chains. Identical CDR3 proteins give one entry, which carries the most common genes and DNA. The sample table holds 1.5 million to 2 million distinct CDR3 sequences, of which about 30% were seen once. 0.25% to 0.3% of the sample comes from the top ten. The sequenced sample was cord blood. The source is a newborn girl in good health.

In its sample, this clonotype was seen a few times. The V call is TRBV4-1, the J call TRBJ2-7, with a weak D call TRBD1 (6 bases). This CDR3 is built from 14 residues. From germline, CDR1 is MGHRA and CDR2 YSYEKL. Trimming removed 3 bases at V and 2 bases at J, with 11 bases between. CDR3 residues: CASSHGQTTYEQYF. In nucleotides, the CDR3 is TGCGCCAGCAGCCACGGACAGACAACCTACGAGCAGTACTTC.

About this clonotype: This clone may be a read error of a much larger clone one base away. V gene TRBV10-3 combines with J gene TRBJ2-5; TRBD1 agrees at 7 bases. This CDR3 comprises 13 residues. Germline CDR1 is ENHRY and CDR2 is SYGVKD. CDR3: CAVSGTVQETQYF. DNA for the CDR3: TGTGCCGTCAGTGGGACAGTCCAAGAGACCCAGTACTTC.

This clonotype was observed many times. The V gene is TRBV24-1, the J gene TRBJ2-7; D ambiguous. Germline V CDR1 and CDR2: KGHDR, SFDVKD. The germline V and J ends were trimmed by 1 base and 3 bases, with 0 bases remaining between them. The length of the CDR3 is 11 residues. CDR3 DNA: TGTGCCACCAGTGATTTCTACGAGCAGTACTTC. This gives the protein CATSDFYEQYF.

The rearrangement links TRBV3-1 to TRBJ2-7, with D maybe TRBD2 (5 bases). The CDR3 loop spans 13 amino acids. V shed 1 base and J shed 6 bases, with 10 bases lying between them. Per germline, CDR1 LGHDT and CDR2 YNNKEL (reference sequence). Written as DNA, the CDR3 is TGTGCCAGCAGCCAAGGCCCGGGAAGCGAGCAGTACTTC. This encodes CASSQGPGSEQYF.

This clonotype was seen more than once but under ten times. V usage is TRBV9 and J usage is TRBJ1-6; D remains unclear. CDR1 is SGDLS and CDR2 is YYNGEE in the germline V gene. V lost 0 bases and J 7 bases, leaving 8 bases between the germline ends. The CDR3 is 14 residues long. For the CDR3, the DNA is TGTGCCAGCAGCGTAGCATACAGCAATTCACCCCTCCACTTT. It encodes CASSVAYSNSPLHF.

The table lists this clonotype with many counts. The chain joins TRBV5-1 to TRBJ2-5, with TRBD2 identical over 8 bases. CDR1 is SGHRS, CDR2 YFSETQ, per germline. There are 14 residues in the CDR3. V shed 6 bases and J 2 bases; nucleotides not matched to a gene: 6. DNA of the CDR3: TGCGCCAGCAAGGTAGCGGGACCTCAAGAGACCCAGTACTTC. This codes for CASKVAGPQETQYF.

This clonotype was observed a few times. The chain uses TRBV19 and TRBJ1-5; 7 bases agree with TRBD1. J was trimmed by 7 bases and V by 6 bases; bases with no gene match: 15. CDR1 is LNHDA and CDR2 is SQIVND in the germline V gene (reference sequence). The CDR3 sequence is 16 residues long. CDR3 region: CASRIRDSGVDQPQHF. In DNA form, the CDR3 reads TGTGCCAGTAGAATCCGGGACAGTGGGGTTGACCAGCCCCAGCATTTT.

This sequence joins TRBV7-2 and TRBJ1-2; 7 bases are a match to TRBD1. The V gene end was trimmed by 6 bases and the J gene end by 8 bases; junction bases not matched to a gene: 9. Germline V gene data show CDR1 as SGHTA and CDR2 as FQGNSA. CDR3 length equals 13 residues. CDR3 sequence (DNA): TGTGCCAGCAGGCAAGGGGGCAATAGGGGCTACACCTTC. Translated: CASRQGGNRGYTF.

The chain carries TRBV9 and TRBJ2-1; 12 positions match TRBD2. CDR1 and CDR2 (germline): SGDLS, YYNGEE. V lost 0 bases, J lost 5 bases, and 15 bases stayed unmatched. The CDR3 spans 20 residues. In DNA form, the CDR3 reads TGTGCCAGCAGCGTAGGTACTAGCGGGAGGTATCTGGGGGGAAACAATGAGCAGTTCTTC. It yields the protein CASSVGTSGRYLGGNNEQFF.

The sample holds a few counts of this clonotype. V is TRBV25-1 and J is TRBJ1-1; D is possibly TRBD1 (5 bases). The CDR3 has 17 amino acids. Germline V gene sequence: CDR1 MGHDK, CDR2 SYGVNS. V was cut by 1 base and J by 2 bases, with 17 bases left in between. CDR3 protein: CASSEFQGWRGNTEAFF. CDR3 bases: TGTGCCAGCAGTGAATTCCAGGGATGGCGGGGTAACACTGAAGCTTTCTTT.

This clonotype has a handful of counts. The CDR3 region has the DNA TGTGCCAGCAGTAGGACAGGGGAGGGACAGCCCCAGCATTTT. The encoded protein is CASSRTGEGQPQHF. The chain has TRBV6-5 and TRBJ1-5; TRBD1 aligns across 9 bases. Germline CDR1 reads MNHEY; CDR2 reads SVGAGI. The CDR3 has 14 residues. The V gene end was trimmed by 5 bases and the J gene end by 7 bases; junction bases not matched to a gene: 6.

This clonotype was seen more than once but under ten times. The gene calls are TRBV28 and TRBJ2-7; 9 bases are shared with TRBD1. V gave up 6 bases and J gave up 3 bases; unmatched junction bases: 9. The CDR3 extends over 15 amino acids. Germline V gene lookup returns CDR1 MDHEN and CDR2 SYDVKM. CDR3 region: CASSRGQGFFYEQYF. In DNA form, the CDR3 reads TGTGCCAGCAGCCGGGGACAGGGATTCTTCTACGAGCAGTACTTC.

V gene TRBV7-2 combines with J gene TRBJ2-1; D is unclear. Looked up from germline, CDR1 is SGHTA and CDR2 is FQGNSA. The CDR3 loop spans 13 amino acids. V was shortened by 1 base and J by 15 bases, with 16 bases between the two germline ends. The CDR3 loop reads CASSLVSASGRFF. The CDR3 DNA follows: TGTGCCAGCAGCTTAGTCTCGGCTAGTGGTCGGTTCTTC.

The chain couples TRBV27 to TRBJ2-7; D is perhaps TRBD1 (6 bases). The V gene's germline CDR1 is MNHEY and CDR2 SMNVEV (reference sequence). Trimming took off 1 base at V and 3 bases at J, with 7 bases between the two ends. CDR3 length: 13 amino acids. The CDR3 coding sequence is TGTGCCAGCAGTTTATACAGGGACTACGAGCAGTACTTC. This sequence encodes CASSLYRDYEQYF.

This chain uses TRBV2 with TRBJ1-6; 8 bases map to TRBD1. The CDR3 loop spans 13 amino acids. Germline V gene sequence: CDR1 SNHLY, CDR2 FYNNEI. With 6 bases clipped from V and 10 bases from J, the junction kept 5 bases outside the gene matches. The DNA of the CDR3 is TGTGCCAGCAGGGACAGGGCACGGTCACCCCTCCACTTT. Translation: CASRDRARSPLHF.

This clonotype has only one observation. This chain connects TRBV24-1 to TRBJ2-3, with TRBD2 identical over 11 bases. Trimming took 9 bases from V and 4 from J; bases not matched to a gene: 8. The CDR3 covers 15 residues. The germline V gene encodes CDR1 KGHDR and CDR2 SFDVKD. The CDR3, as DNA: TGTGCCACCGGCTTAGCGGGAGGGCCGGCAGATACGCAGTATTTT. The encoded protein is CATGLAGGPADTQYF.

This clonotype was observed many times. The chain links TRBV28 to TRBJ2-5; D not resolved. The CDR3 spans 14 residues. Per germline, CDR1 MDHEN and CDR2 SYDVKM. Trimming shortened V by 2 bases and J by 0 bases, and 7 bases separated the two germline ends. The CDR3 region has the DNA TGTGCCAGCAGTTTAAGGGCGTACCAAGAGACCCAGTACTTC. It is translated as CASSLRAYQETQYF.

This clonotype was recorded a few times. CDR3 bases: TGCAGTGCCGTAACAGGCCAGAACTACGAGCAGTACTTC. Residues: CSAVTGQNYEQYF. The V gene is TRBV20-1, the J gene TRBJ2-7; a weak D match, TRBD1 (5 bases). The CDR3 has 13 residues. Trimming left V 6 bases short and J 3 bases short, with 15 bases between. The germline V gene has CDR1 DFQATT and CDR2 SNEGSKA (reference sequence).

The chain combines TRBV5-1 with TRBJ1-1; D is perhaps TRBD1 (5 bases). This CDR3 has 15 amino acids. From germline, CDR1 is SGHRS and CDR2 YFSETQ. Trimming removed 4 bases at V and 6 bases at J, with 19 bases between. Here the CDR3 reads CASSVLGGGSSEAFF. Here the CDR3 DNA reads TGCGCCAGCAGCGTCCTTGGGGGGGGTTCCTCTGAAGCTTTCTTT.

The chain uses TRBV2 and TRBJ1-6; D is unclear. V lost 2 bases and J lost 8, with 13 bases in between. Germline V gene lookup returns CDR1 SNHLY and CDR2 FYNNEI. This CDR3 contains 15 residues. The CDR3 loop reads CASSEPPPQHSPLHF. In DNA form, the CDR3 reads TGTGCCAGCAGTGAACCTCCTCCTCAGCATTCACCCCTCCACTTT. The full variable domain, in which reference TRBV2 and TRBJ1-6 provide the parts outside the CDR3, is EPEVTQTPSHQVTQMGQEVILRCVPISNHLYFYWYRQILGQKVEFLVSFYNNEISEKSEIFDDQFSVERPDGSNFTLKIRSTKLEDSAMYFCASSEPPPQHSPLHFGNGTRLTVT.

The chain is built from TRBV7-2 and TRBJ2-7, with D uncertain. From germline, CDR1 is SGHTA and CDR2 FQGNSA. Trimming cost V 1 base and J 2 bases, with 12 bases left between them. The CDR3 extends over 15 amino acids. The CDR3 DNA reads as TGTGCCAGCAGCTTAGATTTGGCTAACCCCTACGAGCAGTACTTC. Amino acids: CASSLDLANPYEQYF.

In nucleotides, the CDR3 is TGCGCCAGCAGCGAAGGACAGGGAGGGGAGTATTTT. It codes for CASSEGQGGEYF. This rearrangement joins TRBV4-1 to TRBJ2-3; tentatively, D is TRBD1 (8 bases). V was cut by 5 bases and J by 13 bases, with 16 bases left in between. The CDR3 covers 12 residues. CDR1 is MGHRA and CDR2 is YSYEKL in the germline V gene.

This rearrangement joins TRBV5-1 to TRBJ1-2, with D perhaps TRBD1 (5 bases). This CDR3 has 14 residues. V was pared by 2 bases and J by 4 bases, with 12 bases between. CDR1 SGHRS and CDR2 YFSETQ come from the germline V gene. CDR3 amino acids: CASSFGIGAYGYTF. CDR3 DNA: TGCGCCAGCAGCTTCGGTATAGGGGCCTATGGCTACACCTTC. Combining the CDR3 with reference TRBV5-1 and TRBJ1-2 gives the whole variable domain KAGVTQTPRYLIKTRGQQVTLSCSPISGHRSVSWYQQTPGQGLQFLFEYFSETQRNKGNFPGRFSGRQFSNSRSEMNVSTLELGDSALYLCASSFGIGAYGYTFGSGTRLTVV.

This clonotype was observed a handful of times. The V gene is TRBV18, the J gene TRBJ2-1; D unclear. Trimming stripped 4 bases from V and 2 bases from J, with 15 bases between. This CDR3 comprises 16 residues. Germline V lookup: CDR1 KGHSH, CDR2 LQKENI. The CDR3 sequence is CASSQGKGGAYNEQFF. The CDR3 bases are TGTGCCAGCTCACAAGGGAAAGGTGGGGCCTACAATGAGCAGTTCTTC.

This clonotype has just a few counts. The rearrangement joins TRBV2 to TRBJ2-1; the D call may be TRBD1 or TRBD2 (5 bases each). CDR1 and CDR2 from the germline V gene are SNHLY and FYNNEI. V was shortened by 10 bases and J by 0 bases, with 13 bases between the two germline ends. The CDR3 is made up of 14 amino acids. CDR3 in DNA: TGTGCCATTACGACAGACTACTCCTACAATGAGCAGTTCTTC. Protein: CAITTDYSYNEQFF.

The rearrangement links TRBV20-1 to TRBJ2-1, with 9 positions matching TRBD2. TRBJ2-7 explains the end of the DNA better; the J call may be wrong. Germline V gives CDR1 DFQATT, CDR2 SNEGSKA (reference sequence). The CDR3 runs 15 residues. The CDR3, as DNA: TGCAGTGCTAGAATGACTAGCGGCCTACCCTACGAGCAGTACTTC. Residues: CSARMTSGLPYEQYF.